The source of this T cell receptor (beta chain) is a study of identifying expanded T cells in peripheral blood. In its sample, this clone was seen a few times. The CDR3 is 18 residues long. CDR1 is SGHTA, CDR2 FQGNSA, per germline. V lost 0 bases and J lost 5, with 20 bases in between. The data were produced by immunoSEQ multiplex PCR, yet TCRdb's version contains in-frame clones alone and is incomplete. The repertoire includes around 56,000 clones, approximately 83% of them detected once, and 17% sits in the top ten. The chain carries TRBV7-2 and TRBJ2-1; the D call may be TRBD1 or TRBD2 (5 bases each). The sequence was collected from a person between 18 and 75 years old in good health. The sequenced sample consisted of blood. CDR3 nucleotide sequence: TGTGCCAGCAGCTTAGCGGGGTTAATTGGGTTGGGGGACAATGAGCAGTTCTTC. It codes for CASSLAGLIGLGDNEQFF.